A single count supports the clone carrying this T cell receptor (beta chain). This record comes from a study of T cell clones after liver transplantation. This table comes from immunoSEQ multiplex PCR, and its TCRdb copy is limited to in-frame clones, with some not included. The repertoire holds about 76,000 clones, with around four fifths as singletons. The V end was cut by 0 bases, the J end by 5 bases, with 8 bases between. The CDR3 spans 13 residues. Germline CDR1 and CDR2: SGHRS and YFSETQ. This clonotype was obtained from a human patient who received a liver transplant. Some T cells may originate from the graft donor. Source: CD4+ T cells from blood, taken at the 22-month timepoint. This chain connects TRBV5-1 to TRBJ2-5; D remains unclear. This chain's CDR3 is CASSLARRETQYF. The CDR3 DNA is TGCGCCAGCAGCTTGGCCAGGCGGGAGACCCAGTACTTC.